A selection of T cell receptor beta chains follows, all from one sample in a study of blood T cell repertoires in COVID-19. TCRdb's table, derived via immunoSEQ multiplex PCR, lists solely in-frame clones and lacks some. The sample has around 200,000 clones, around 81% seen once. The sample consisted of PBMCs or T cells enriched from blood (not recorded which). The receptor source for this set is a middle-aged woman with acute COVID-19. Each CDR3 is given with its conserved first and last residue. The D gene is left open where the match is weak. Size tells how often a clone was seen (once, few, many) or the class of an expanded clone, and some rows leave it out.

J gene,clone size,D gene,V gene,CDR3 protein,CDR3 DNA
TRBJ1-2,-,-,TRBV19,CASSIEVGNYGYTF,TGTGCCAGTAGTATAGAGGTCGGGAACTATGGCTACACCTTC
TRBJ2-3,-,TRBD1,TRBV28,CASRGQVTDTQYF,TGTGCCAGCAGGGGACAGGTCACAGATACGCAGTATTTT
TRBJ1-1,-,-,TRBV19,CASSETRNTEAFF,TGTGCCAGTAGTGAAACACGGAACACTGAAGCTTTCTTT
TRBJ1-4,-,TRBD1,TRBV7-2,CASSSRRQGLPYEKLFF,TGTGCCAGCAGCTCCCGAAGACAGGGGCTCCCCTATGAAAAACTGTTTTTT
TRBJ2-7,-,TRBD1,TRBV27,CASSLSRGSYEQYF,TGTGCCAGCAGTTTATCCAGGGGGAGCTACGAGCAGTACTTC
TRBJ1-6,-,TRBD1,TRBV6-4,CASSARGRDSPLHF,TGTGCCAGCAGTGCTAGGGGGCGGGATTCACCCCTCCACTTT
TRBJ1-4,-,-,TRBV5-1,CASSLRRDEKLFF,TGCGCCAGCAGCTTGAGGCGGGACGAAAAACTGTTTTTT
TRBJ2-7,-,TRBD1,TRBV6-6,CASSRLQGSTTSYEQYF,TGTGCCAGCAGCCGATTACAGGGGTCGACTACCTCCTACGAGCAGTACTTC
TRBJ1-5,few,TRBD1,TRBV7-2,CASSKTGSGQPQHF,TGTGCCAGCAGCAAGACAGGGTCTGGGCAGCCCCAGCATTTT
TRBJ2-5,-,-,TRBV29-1,CSAARYQETQYF,TGCAGCGCTGCCCGGTACCAAGAGACCCAGTACTTC
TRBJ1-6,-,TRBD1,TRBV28,CASRGEQGLNSPLHF,TGTGCCAGCAGGGGGGAACAGGGGTTAAATTCACCCCTCCACTTT
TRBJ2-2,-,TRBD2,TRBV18,CASSPLGLAGSPPNTGELFF,TGTGCCAGCTCACCGCTGGGACTAGCGGGGTCCCCACCGAACACCGGGGAGCTGTTTTTT
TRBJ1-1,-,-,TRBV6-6,CASSYPGQRNTEAFF,TGTGCCAGCAGTTACCCGGGACAAAGGAACACTGAAGCTTTCTTT
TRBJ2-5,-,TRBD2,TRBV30,CAWSRGLDQETQYF,TGTGCCTGGAGCCGGGGACTAGACCAAGAGACCCAGTACTTC
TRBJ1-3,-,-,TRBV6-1,CASSETPGPGGGNTIYF,TGTGCCAGCAGTGAAACTCCGGGACCCGGGGGAGGAAACACCATATATTTT
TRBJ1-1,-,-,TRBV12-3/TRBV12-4,CASNPVNTEAFF,TGTGCCAGCAACCCGGTGAACACTGAAGCTTTCTTT
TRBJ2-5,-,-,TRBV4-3,CASSQDLRETQYF,TGCGCCAGCAGCCAAGATCTCAGGGAGACCCAGTACTTC
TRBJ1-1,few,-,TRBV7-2,CASSAPGTLNEAFF,TGTGCCAGCAGCGCCCCGGGGACTCTAAACGAAGCTTTCTTT
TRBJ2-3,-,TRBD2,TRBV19,CASSMGLADIRGTDTQYF,TGTGCCAGTAGTATGGGACTAGCGGATATACGAGGCACAGATACGCAGTATTTT
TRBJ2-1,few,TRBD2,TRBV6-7,CASSCLGTTRYNEQFF,TGTGCCAGCAGTTGTTTAGGGACTACCCGATACAATGAGCAGTTCTTC
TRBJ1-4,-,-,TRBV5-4,CASSLGGGGTNEKLFF,TGTGCCAGCAGCTTGGGAGGAGGAGGTACTAATGAAAAACTGTTTTTT
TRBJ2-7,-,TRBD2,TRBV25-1,CASRERNPPGGGSYEQYF,TGTGCCAGCAGAGAAAGAAACCCACCAGGCGGGGGCTCCTACGAGCAGTACTTC
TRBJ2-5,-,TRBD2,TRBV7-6,CASTPGRVYETQYF,TGTGCCAGCACCCCAGGGAGGGTGTACGAGACCCAGTACTTC
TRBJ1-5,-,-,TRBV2,CASRPDSNQPQHF,TGTGCCAGCAGGCCAGATAGCAATCAGCCCCAGCATTTT
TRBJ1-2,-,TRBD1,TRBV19,CASIDRDRGNYGYTF,TGTGCCAGTATAGACCGGGACAGGGGGAACTATGGCTACACCTTC
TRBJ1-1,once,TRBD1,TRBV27,CASSLIFQGGMNTEAFF,TGTGCCAGCAGTTTGATATTCCAGGGGGGCATGAACACTGAAGCTTTCTTT
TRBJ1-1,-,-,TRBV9,CASSVEGENTEAFF,TGTGCCAGCAGCGTAGAAGGAGAGAACACTGAAGCTTTCTTT
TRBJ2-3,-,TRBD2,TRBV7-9,CASSPAAGVGDTQYF,TGTGCCAGCAGCCCAGCAGCGGGAGTTGGAGATACGCAGTATTTT
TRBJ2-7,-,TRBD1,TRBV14,CASSQRGTGGVEQYF,TGTGCCAGCAGCCAAAGGGGGACAGGGGGCGTCGAGCAGTACTTC
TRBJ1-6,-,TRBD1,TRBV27,CASSGMTGGSGSPLHF,TGTGCCAGCAGTGGAATGACAGGGGGTTCGGGTTCACCCCTCCACTTT
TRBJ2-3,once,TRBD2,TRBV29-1,CSSDGGGHTDTQYF,TGCAGCTCCGACGGGGGGGGACACACAGATACGCAGTATTTT
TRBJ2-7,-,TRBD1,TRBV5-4,CASRHKGGVSGEQYF,TGTGCCAGCAGACACAAAGGGGGCGTTTCCGGCGAGCAGTACTTC
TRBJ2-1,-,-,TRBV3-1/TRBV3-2,CATTGGRGRYNEQFF,TGTGCCACCACGGGGGGCAGGGGGCGTTACAATGAGCAGTTCTTC